The clone carrying this T cell receptor (beta chain) turned up a few times. The sample belongs to a study of blood T cells in healthy people across ages. Through a sample-barcoded 5' primer and a J-beta primer mix, a second PCR was run for 7 to 11 cycles. Each CDR3 protein is one row after TCRdb ran MiXCR on the 5' RACE reads. This sample has 600,000 to 800,000 distinct CDR3 sequences, with around a fifth found just once. The germline V and J ends were trimmed by 2 bases and 5 bases, with 6 bases remaining between them. Germline CDR1 and CDR2: DFQATT and SNEGSKA (reference sequence). The CDR3 has 11 residues.

This TCR derives from a man between 65 and 80 years old in good health. The specimen was blood. The chain has TRBV20-1 and TRBJ2-5; no clear D. CDR3 amino acids: CSARPPETQYF. The CDR3 DNA sequence: TGCAGTGCTAGACCCCCGGAGACCCAGTACTTC.